The 14 T cell receptor beta chains below come from one sample, sequenced in a study of CD8 T cells in Susac syndrome. With random hexamers, reverse transcription was performed on about 0.5 to 1 ug of RNA. TCRdb used MiXCR to reprocess the immunoSEQ multiplex PCR reads, holding one entry per CDR3 protein. In the table there are around 150,000 distinct CDR3 sequences, 93% of which are singletons. Sequenced sample: CD4+ T cells from PBMCs. The receptors shown here come from a human donor in good health.

The chain is built from TRBV2 and TRBJ2-7; the D gene could be TRBD1 or TRBD2 (5 bases each). The CDR3 length is 13 residues. V was pared by 6 bases and J by 8 bases, with 17 bases between. Germline V lookup: CDR1 SNHLY, CDR2 FYNNEI. This CDR3 is CASRGLGREKQYF. DNA for the CDR3: TGTGCCAGCAGGGGGCTGGGCAGGGAGAAGCAGTACTTC.

V gene TRBV20-1 combines with J gene TRBJ1-6, with unresolved D. Germline V gives CDR1 DFQATT, CDR2 SNEGSKA (reference sequence). CDR3 length equals 14 residues. Trimming left V 1 base short and J 6 bases short, with 10 bases between. Here the CDR3 reads CSARGTDINSPLHF. The CDR3 coding sequence is TGCAGTGCTAGAGGGACGGATATTAATTCACCCCTCCACTTT.

V gene TRBV9 combines with J gene TRBJ2-7; TRBD2 matches 11 bases. The CDR3 runs 17 residues. The germline CDR1 and CDR2 sequences are SGDLS and YYNGEE. The V gene end was trimmed by 0 bases and the J gene end by 2 bases; junction bases not matched to a gene: 7. The CDR3: CASSVGASGGYAYEQYF. In nucleotides, the CDR3 is TGTGCCAGCAGCGTAGGGGCTAGCGGGGGGTATGCCTACGAGCAGTACTTC. The complete variable domain, with remaining parts taken from reference TRBV9 and TRBJ2-7, reads DSGVTQTPKHLITATGQRVTLRCSPRSGDLSVYWYQQSLDQGLQFLIQYYNGEERAKGNILERFSAQQFPDLHSELNLSSLELGDSALYFCASSVGASGGYAYEQYFGPGTRLTVT.

This rearrangement joins TRBV20-1 to TRBJ2-3, with D hard to call. Looked up from germline, CDR1 is DFQATT and CDR2 is SNEGSKA (reference sequence). This CDR3 has 15 residues. The ends were cut back, 1 base at V and 2 bases at J, with 13 bases in the middle. The CDR3 region is CSARVPPYFTDTQYF. In DNA, the CDR3 is TGCAGTGCTAGAGTCCCCCCTTATTTCACAGATACGCAGTATTTT.

This chain connects TRBV12-3 or TRBV12-4 to TRBJ1-1; D may be TRBD1 (6 bases). Trimming pared 3 bases from V and 5 bases from J, leaving 19 bases between. The CDR3 is 16 residues long. The CDR3 DNA reads as TGTGCCAGCAGTTTGGTTGGCCCGACAGGCTTGACTGAAGCTTTCTTT. This translates into CASSLVGPTGLTEAFF.

V is TRBV25-1 and J is TRBJ1-3; no definite D call. Per germline, CDR1 MGHDK and CDR2 SYGVNS. V lost 1 base, J lost 0 bases, and 10 bases lay in between. CDR3 length: 16 residues. The DNA for the CDR3 is TGTGCCAGCAGTGAATCAGGCAGTGCCTCTGGAAACACCATATATTTT. Its protein is CASSESGSASGNTIYF.

This clonotype was seen only once. The chain is built from TRBV25-1 and TRBJ1-1; tentative D call: TRBD1 (5 bases). Trimming cost V 3 bases and J 3 bases, with 14 bases left between them. The CDR3 has 15 residues. The germline CDR1 and CDR2 sequences are MGHDK and SYGVNS. CDR3 region: CASSDLSGGHTEAFF. Written as DNA, the CDR3 is TGTGCCAGCAGTGATCTGTCTGGGGGTCACACTGAAGCTTTCTTT.

The chain uses TRBV25-1 and TRBJ2-3, with a tentative D call TRBD1 (5 bases). Germline V CDR1 and CDR2: MGHDK, SYGVNS. This CDR3 has 12 amino acids. Trimming stripped 3 bases from V and 6 bases from J, with 7 bases between. DNA for the CDR3: TGTGCCAGCAGTGAGGGGCGGGATACGCAGTATTTT. This codes for CASSEGRDTQYF.

This clonotype was observed once. The chain is built from TRBV20-1 and TRBJ1-5, with 9 nucleotides matching TRBD1. V was pared by 4 bases and J by 2 bases, with 12 bases of the junction left unmatched. The CDR3 is 17 amino acids. In germline, CDR1 is DFQATT, CDR2 SNEGSKA (reference sequence). The CDR3 sequence: CSAKVPGQGYGNQPQHF. In DNA form, the CDR3 reads TGCAGTGCTAAGGTCCCGGGACAGGGATACGGCAATCAGCCCCAGCATTTT.

This clonotype was counted only a few times. The junction departs from germline at one end; a sequencing error may be responsible. The J gene is TRBJ1-1, the V gene TRBV5-1; D is undetermined. Germline V gene lookup returns CDR1 SGHRS and CDR2 YFSETQ. There are 14 residues in the CDR3. In DNA, the CDR3 is TGCGCCAGCAGCTTTCGGTTGGGGAACCCTGAAGCTTTCTTT. It codes for CASSFRLGNPEAFF.

The V and J genes are TRBV19 and TRBJ1-2; possibly TRBD1 for D (6 bases). Per the germline V gene, CDR1 is LNHDA and CDR2 is SQIVND (reference sequence). With 6 bases removed from V and 4 bases from J, the gap between germline ends came to 18 bases. This CDR3 is 15 amino acids long. The CDR3 DNA follows: TGTGCCAGTAGGCTATCGGACAGCTCGTTCTATGGCTACACCTTC. Translated, it gives CASRLSDSSFYGYTF.

V is TRBV9 and J is TRBJ2-6, with D maybe TRBD1 (6 bases). The CDR3 loop spans 17 amino acids. Germline loops: CDR1 SGDLS, CDR2 YYNGEE. The V end lost 4 bases, the J end lost 0 bases, and 14 bases lay between the germline ends. The CDR3 bases are TGTGCCAGCAGCTCCACAGGGCCCACCTCTGGGGCCAACGTCCTGACTTTC. Its protein product is CASSSTGPTSGANVLTF.

This clonotype turned up a few times. The chain combines TRBV7-8 with TRBJ1-3; D remains unclear. Trimming took off 2 bases at V and 2 bases at J, with 1 base between the two ends. Germline CDR1 is SGHVS and CDR2 is FQNEAQ. The CDR3 covers 12 residues. CDR3 sequence: CASSLTGNTIYF. CDR3 in DNA: TGTGCCAGCAGCTTAACTGGAAACACCATATATTTT.

The CDR3 DNA reads TGTGCCAGCAGTTCCTTGAGTTCGACAGGGGGCCTTTCACCCCTCCACTTT. It encodes CASSSLSSTGGLSPLHF. J is TRBJ1-6 and V is TRBV27; 10 bases agree with TRBD1. CDR1 is MNHEY and CDR2 is SMNVEV in the germline V gene (reference sequence). The V and J ends lost 4 bases and 9 bases, in that order; junction bases with no gene match: 12. The CDR3 sequence is 17 residues long.